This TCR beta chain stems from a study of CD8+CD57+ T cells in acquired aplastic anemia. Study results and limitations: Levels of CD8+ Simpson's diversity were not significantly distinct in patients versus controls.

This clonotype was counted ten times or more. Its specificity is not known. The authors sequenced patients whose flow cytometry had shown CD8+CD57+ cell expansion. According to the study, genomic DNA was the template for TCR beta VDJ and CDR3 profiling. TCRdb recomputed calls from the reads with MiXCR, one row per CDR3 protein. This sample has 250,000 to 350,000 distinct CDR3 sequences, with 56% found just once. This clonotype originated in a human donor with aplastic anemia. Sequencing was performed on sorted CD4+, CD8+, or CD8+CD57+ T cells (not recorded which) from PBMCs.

CDR3 in amino acids: CASSLGAGDNSPLHF. CDR3 bases: TGTGCCAGCAGCTTGGGGGCGGGGGATAATTCACCCCTCCACTTT. The chain links TRBV7-8 to TRBJ1-6; the D gene is possibly TRBD1 (6 bases). This CDR3 is 15 amino acids long. Per the germline V gene, CDR1 is SGHVS and CDR2 is FQNEAQ. V lost 3 bases, J lost 5 bases, and 11 bases lay in between.